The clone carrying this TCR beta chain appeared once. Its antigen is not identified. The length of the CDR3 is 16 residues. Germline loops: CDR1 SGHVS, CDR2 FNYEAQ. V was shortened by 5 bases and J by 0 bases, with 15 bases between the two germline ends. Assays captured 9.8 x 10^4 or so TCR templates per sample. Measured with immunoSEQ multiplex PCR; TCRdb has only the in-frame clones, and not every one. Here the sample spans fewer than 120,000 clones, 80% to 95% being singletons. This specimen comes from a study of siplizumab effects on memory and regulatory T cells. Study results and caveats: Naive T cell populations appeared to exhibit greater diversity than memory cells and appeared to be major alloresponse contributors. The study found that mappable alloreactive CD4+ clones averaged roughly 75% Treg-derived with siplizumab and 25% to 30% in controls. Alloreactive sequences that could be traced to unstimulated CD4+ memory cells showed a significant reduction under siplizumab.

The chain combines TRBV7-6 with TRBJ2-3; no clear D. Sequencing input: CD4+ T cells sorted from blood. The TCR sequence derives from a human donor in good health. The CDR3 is CASSASTPASTDTQYF. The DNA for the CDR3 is TGTGCCAGCAGCGCCTCAACTCCCGCTAGCACAGATACGCAGTATTTT.